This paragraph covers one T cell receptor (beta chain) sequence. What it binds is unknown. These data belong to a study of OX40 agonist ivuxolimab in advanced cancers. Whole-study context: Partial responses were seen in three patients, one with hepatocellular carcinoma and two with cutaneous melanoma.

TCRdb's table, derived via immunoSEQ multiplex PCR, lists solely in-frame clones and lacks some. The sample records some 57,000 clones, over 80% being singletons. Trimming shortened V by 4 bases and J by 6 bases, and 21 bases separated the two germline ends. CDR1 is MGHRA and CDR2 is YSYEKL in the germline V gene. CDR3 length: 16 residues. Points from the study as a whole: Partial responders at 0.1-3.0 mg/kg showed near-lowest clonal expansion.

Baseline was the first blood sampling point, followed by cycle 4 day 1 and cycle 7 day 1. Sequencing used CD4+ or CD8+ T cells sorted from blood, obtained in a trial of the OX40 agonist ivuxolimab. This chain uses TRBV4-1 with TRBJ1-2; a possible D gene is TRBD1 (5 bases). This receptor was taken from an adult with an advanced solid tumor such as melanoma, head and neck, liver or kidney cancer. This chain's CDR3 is CASSPRWGEASNGYTF. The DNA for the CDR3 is TGCGCCAGCAGCCCCAGGTGGGGGGAGGCCTCTAATGGCTACACCTTC.